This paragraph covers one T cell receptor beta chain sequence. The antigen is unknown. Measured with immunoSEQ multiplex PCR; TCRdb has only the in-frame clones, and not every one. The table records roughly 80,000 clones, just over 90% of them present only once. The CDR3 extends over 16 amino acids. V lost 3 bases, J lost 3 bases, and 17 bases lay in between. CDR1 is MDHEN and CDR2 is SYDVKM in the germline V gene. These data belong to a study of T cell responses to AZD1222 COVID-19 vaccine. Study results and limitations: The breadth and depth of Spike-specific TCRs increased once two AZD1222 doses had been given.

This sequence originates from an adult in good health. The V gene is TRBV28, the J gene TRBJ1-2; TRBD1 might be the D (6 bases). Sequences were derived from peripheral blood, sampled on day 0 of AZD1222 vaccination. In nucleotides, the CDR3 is TGTGCCAGCAGTTTGTACCGGCTTCAGGGGTACTATGGCTACACCTTC. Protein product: CASSLYRLQGYYGYTF.